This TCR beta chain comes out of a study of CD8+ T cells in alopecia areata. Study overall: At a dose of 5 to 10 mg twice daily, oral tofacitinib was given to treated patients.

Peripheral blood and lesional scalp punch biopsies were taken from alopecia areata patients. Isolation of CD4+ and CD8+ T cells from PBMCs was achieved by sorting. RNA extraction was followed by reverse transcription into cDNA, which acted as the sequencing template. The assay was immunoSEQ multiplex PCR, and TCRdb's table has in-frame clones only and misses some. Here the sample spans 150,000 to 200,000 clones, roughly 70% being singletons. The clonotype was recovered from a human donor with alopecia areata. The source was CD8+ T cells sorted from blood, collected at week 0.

DNA of the CDR3: TGTGCTAGTGGCCCTCCGGGACAGAATTCACCCCTCCACTTT. The encoded protein is CASGPPGQNSPLHF. The chain uses TRBV12-5 and TRBJ1-6; 7 nucleotides match TRBD1. CDR1 and CDR2 from the germline V gene are LGHNT and FRNRAP. J lost 7 bases, V lost 6 bases, and 6 bases had no gene match. The CDR3 runs 14 residues.